One and the same sample provided the 20 T cell receptor beta chains below, sequenced in a study of T cell changes during pregnancy in multiple sclerosis. Sequencing was performed with immunoSEQ multiplex PCR; in TCRdb, only in-frame clones are kept and a portion is missing. The table records 75,000 to 100,000 clones, 90% of them present only once. This specimen was peripheral blood, taken in the second trimester of pregnancy. The source of these receptors is a female donor in good health, enrolled as a control in a pregnancy study.

This clone has a handful of counts. This chain joins TRBV7-6 and TRBJ1-6, with TRBD1 matching 9 bases. The CDR3 totals 15 residues. Germline V CDR1 and CDR2: SGHVS, FNYEAQ. Germline trimming cut 4 bases from V and 7 bases from J; bases unmatched to any gene: 5. This CDR3 reads CASSSGQGTNSPLHF. The CDR3 DNA sequence: TGTGCCAGCAGCTCTGGACAGGGGACAAATTCACCCCTCCACTTT.

V and J are TRBV11-2 and TRBJ1-1, with 7 nucleotides matching TRBD1. J was trimmed by 7 bases and V by 3 bases; bases with no gene match: 14. Germline assignment: CDR1 SGHAT and CDR2 FQNNGV. The CDR3 loop spans 16 amino acids. The CDR3, as DNA: TGTGCCAGCAGCTTTCACAGGGGAAATGGCTCTCTTGAAGCTTTCTTT. Translated: CASSFHRGNGSLEAFF.

V usage is TRBV6-1 and J usage is TRBJ2-7, with 8 bases aligning to TRBD2. Germline-derived CDR1 and CDR2 are MNHNS and SASEGT. The CDR3 has 14 residues. J lost 2 bases, V lost 4 bases, and 4 bases had no gene match. The CDR3 region has the DNA TGTGCCAGCAGTGCCAGCGGGGGTGCCTACGAGCAGTACTTC. It specifies CASSASGGAYEQYF.

The V and J genes are TRBV28 and TRBJ2-7, with 7 bases aligning to TRBD1. V shed 0 bases and J 7 bases; nucleotides not matched to a gene: 9. Germline V CDR1 and CDR2: MDHEN, SYDVKM. CDR3 length: 15 residues. CDR3 protein: CASSLWRGPPVEQYF. CDR3 nucleotides: TGTGCCAGCAGTTTATGGAGGGGGCCCCCCGTAGAGCAGTACTTC.

The CDR3 nucleotides are TGTGCCTCATCAGGGGGGGAGACCCAGTACTTC. Translating it yields CASSGGETQYF. The rearrangement joins TRBV30 to TRBJ2-5, with D tentatively TRBD1 (7 bases). The CDR3 is 11 amino acids. V lost 7 bases and J 5 bases, leaving 11 bases between the germline ends. Looked up from germline, CDR1 is GTSNPN and CDR2 is SVGIG (reference sequence).

This clone was counted a few times. V gene TRBV29-1 combines with J gene TRBJ1-2; D gene ambiguous. The CDR3 sequence is 12 residues long. CDR1 SQVTM and CDR2 ANQGSEA come from the germline V gene. V dropped 3 bases and J dropped 4 bases, with 9 bases sitting between them. This chain's CDR3 is CSVETPGYGYTF. DNA of the CDR3: TGCAGCGTTGAGACGCCGGGCTATGGCTACACCTTC.

This clone has only a few counts. The rearrangement joins TRBV27 to TRBJ1-2, with a possible D match to TRBD1 (5 bases). V was shortened by 10 bases and J by 5 bases, with 17 bases between the two germline ends. The germline gives CDR1 MNHEY, CDR2 SMNVEV (reference sequence). The CDR3 covers 13 residues. CDR3 sequence (DNA): TGTGCCAACACAACCCGACAGACTTATGGCTACACCTTC. It translates to CANTTRQTYGYTF.

This chain uses TRBV10-3 with TRBJ2-3; 9 bases align to TRBD2. After removal of 8 bases from V and 0 bases from J, the junction contained 6 bases not matched to a gene. The CDR3 has 15 residues. In germline, CDR1 is ENHRY, CDR2 SYGVKD. The CDR3 region is CAISQSGGSTDTQYF. CDR3 DNA: TGTGCCATCTCCCAGAGCGGGGGGAGCACAGATACGCAGTATTTT.

V and J are TRBV5-1 and TRBJ1-2; TRBD1 aligns across 9 bases. J was trimmed by 8 bases and V by 5 bases; bases with no gene match: 10. Germline values: CDR1 SGHRS, CDR2 YFSETQ. This CDR3 is 14 amino acids long. CDR3 in amino acids: CASSLLGQGKGYTF. The CDR3 bases are TGCGCCAGCAGTCTCTTGGGACAGGGAAAAGGCTACACCTTC.

CDR3 coding DNA: TGTGCCAGCAGTTTGGTGCGGGGGACTCACTATGGCTACACCTTC. It yields the protein CASSLVRGTHYGYTF. The chain carries TRBV28 and TRBJ1-2; a possible D gene is TRBD1 (5 bases). Germline V gene data show CDR1 as MDHEN and CDR2 as SYDVKM. The V end was cut by 3 bases, the J end by 3 bases, with 14 bases between. The CDR3 spans 15 residues.

The sample holds a few counts of this clone. This chain links TRBV30 with TRBJ1-6, with D possibly TRBD1 on 5 matching bases. The V gene lost 3 bases and the J gene lost 10 bases, with 13 bases spanning the gap. This CDR3 is built from 13 residues. Germline-derived CDR1 and CDR2 are GTSNPN and SVGIG (reference sequence). As DNA, the CDR3 is TGTGCCTGGAGGAGAGACAGTGGGTCACCCCTCCACTTT. This translates into CAWRRDSGSPLHF.

This chain connects TRBV5-1 to TRBJ1-2; D not certain. Germline values: CDR1 SGHRS, CDR2 YFSETQ. CDR3 length: 13 residues. Between the trimmed V and J ends, which lost 0 bases and 7 bases, there was a span of 10 bases. CDR3 region: CASSLGGESGYTF. CDR3 nucleotide sequence: TGCGCCAGCAGCTTGGGCGGGGAGTCTGGCTACACCTTC. Full variable domain (outside the CDR3, taken from reference TRBV5-1 and TRBJ1-2): KAGVTQTPRYLIKTRGQQVTLSCSPISGHRSVSWYQQTPGQGLQFLFEYFSETQRNKGNFPGRFSGRQFSNSRSEMNVSTLELGDSALYLCASSLGGESGYTFGSGTRLTVV.

This chain connects TRBV6-5 to TRBJ2-5; TRBD1 might be the D (6 bases). V dropped 6 bases and J dropped 5 bases, with 16 bases sitting between them. Germline V gene sequence: CDR1 MNHEY, CDR2 SVGAGI. There are 14 residues in the CDR3. The CDR3 bases are TGTGCCAGCAGCTCCACAGGGTTTCGTGAGACCCAGTACTTC. Translating gives CASSSTGFRETQYF.

V and J are TRBV6-6 and TRBJ2-5; D is ambiguous. This CDR3 contains 12 residues. Deletions cut 0 bases from V and 5 bases from J, with 4 bases between. Germline assignment: CDR1 MNHNY and CDR2 SVGAGI (reference sequence). CDR3 sequence reads: CASSYSRETQYF. The CDR3 DNA reads as TGTGCCAGCAGTTACTCCCGGGAGACCCAGTACTTC.

This clone was seen a handful of times. The chain employs TRBV5-4 and TRBJ2-3; maybe TRBD2 (7 bases). CDR3 length: 17 amino acids. V shed 4 bases and J shed 4 bases, with 22 bases lying between them. The germline V gene encodes CDR1 SGHNT and CDR2 YYREEE (reference sequence). The CDR3, as DNA: TGTGCCAGCAGCCATATTGGGGGCGGGAGTTTCCCAGATACGCAGTATTTT. Translating gives CASSHIGGGSFPDTQYF.

The J gene is TRBJ1-2, the V gene TRBV18; 11 nucleotides line up with TRBD1. The CDR3 totals 15 residues. The J segment lost 7 bases and the V segment lost 5 bases, leaving 9 bases of the junction unmatched. Per germline, CDR1 KGHSH and CDR2 LQKENI. This CDR3 reads CASSTRTGGAIGYTF. The CDR3, as DNA: TGTGCCAGCTCAACCCGGACAGGGGGCGCGATTGGCTACACCTTC.

The chain links TRBV27 to TRBJ1-2, with 8 nucleotides matching TRBD1. Germline V lookup: CDR1 MNHEY, CDR2 SMNVEV (reference sequence). Trimming removed 6 bases from V and 0 bases from J; junction bases left unmatched: 3. The CDR3 has 14 residues. The CDR3 DNA reads TGTGCCAGCAGGCGGACAGGGCCTAACTATGGCTACACCTTC. Translated, it gives CASRRTGPNYGYTF.

This rearrangement joins TRBV5-1 to TRBJ2-3; the D gene is possibly TRBD2 (5 bases). Germline CDR1 reads SGHRS; CDR2 reads YFSETQ. The CDR3 contains 14 residues. V shed 4 bases and J shed 4 bases, with 13 bases lying between them. Here the CDR3 reads CASSPRPEADTQYF. Here the CDR3 DNA reads TGCGCCAGCAGCCCCCGACCGGAGGCAGATACGCAGTATTTT.

V usage is TRBV7-8 and J usage is TRBJ1-1, with D possibly TRBD1 on 5 matching bases. This CDR3 contains 14 residues. Deletions cut 1 base from V and 10 bases from J, with 16 bases between. CDR1 and CDR2 (germline): SGHVS, FQNEAQ. This CDR3 reads CASSLGGNPRGAFF. The CDR3 DNA is TGTGCCAGCAGCTTAGGGGGCAACCCCAGAGGAGCTTTCTTT.

This clone turned up a few times. This chain uses TRBV19 with TRBJ1-1, with a tentative D call TRBD1 (5 bases). V lost 3 bases and J lost 4, with 12 bases in between. This CDR3 has 14 amino acids. The V gene's germline CDR1 is LNHDA and CDR2 SQIVND (reference sequence). The CDR3 reads CASSILPGGTEAFF. The DNA of the CDR3 is TGTGCCAGTAGTATTCTGCCCGGGGGCACTGAAGCTTTCTTT.